Each of the 9 T cell receptor beta chains below was sequenced from the same sample in a study of cytomegalovirus exposure and HLA in healthy donors. With 60 Vbeta and 13 Jbeta primers, the PCR was carried out. The protocol was immunoSEQ multiplex PCR, while the TCRdb copy is restricted to in-frame clones and leaves out a portion. In the table there are about 190,000 clones, almost 80% of which are singletons. Sample: PBMCs. Receptors were obtained from a woman between 18 and 30 years old in good health and CMV-seronegative.

CDR3 DNA sequence: TGCGTCGGCGGAGCTAGCGGGAGGTCTATTCCCACAGATACGCAGTATTTT. Translation: CVGGASGRSIPTDTQYF. This sequence joins TRBV4-3 and TRBJ2-3; 11 bases agree with TRBD2. This CDR3 contains 17 residues. Germline CDR1 and CDR2: LGHNA and YSLEER.

V usage is TRBV29-1 and J usage is TRBJ2-7; 11 bases align to TRBD2. This CDR3 contains 14 residues. The germline gives CDR1 SQVTM, CDR2 ANQGSEA. Germline trimming cut 6 bases from V and 1 base from J; bases unmatched to any gene: 5. The CDR3 region has the DNA TGCAGCGTGGCCGGGACTAGCGGATCCTACGAGCAGTACTTC. It specifies CSVAGTSGSYEQYF.

The V and J genes are TRBV4-3 and TRBJ2-1, with 14 nucleotides matching TRBD2. The CDR3 length is 17 residues. The germline gives CDR1 LGHNA, CDR2 YSLEER. Unmatched junction bases numbered 2, after V lost 4 bases and J lost 0 bases. The DNA of the CDR3 is TGCGCCAGCAGCCTAGGGACTAGCGGGAGCTCCTACAATGAGCAGTTCTTC. It translates to CASSLGTSGSSYNEQFF.

This chain uses TRBV28 with TRBJ2-5, with D possibly TRBD1 on 6 matching bases. Trimming took 5 bases from V and 4 from J, leaving 14 bases between them. This CDR3 is 14 amino acids long. Germline values: CDR1 MDHEN, CDR2 SYDVKM. In DNA, the CDR3 is TGTGCCAGCAGTCCCACCGGGACAAGAGAGACCCAGTACTTC. Translation gives CASSPTGTRETQYF. Together with reference TRBV28 and TRBJ2-5, the CDR3 gives the full variable domain: DVKVTQSSRYLVKRTGEKVFLECVQDMDHENMFWYRQDPGLGLRLIYFSYDVKMKEKGDIPEGYSVSREKKERFSLILESASTNQTSMYLCASSPTGTRETQYFGPGTRLLVL.

The chain employs TRBV10-3 and TRBJ2-7, with 12 bases matching TRBD2. This CDR3 comprises 13 residues. V dropped 11 bases and J dropped 6; count of bases not matched to a gene: 8. Germline V lookup: CDR1 ENHRY, CDR2 SYGVKD. As DNA, the CDR3 is TGTGCCTCCCAGGGACTAGCGGGTCCCGAGCAGTACTTC. Translation gives CASQGLAGPEQYF.

This rearrangement joins TRBV7-2 to TRBJ2-5; 8 bases line up with TRBD1. The CDR3 loop spans 17 amino acids. CDR1 is SGHTA, CDR2 FQGNSA, per germline. The ends lost 1 base at V and 1 base at J; junction bases unmatched: 8. In nucleotides, the CDR3 is TGTGCCAGCAGCTTAGGGAGCCCCGGGACAGGCCAAGAGACCCAGTACTTC. Translating it yields CASSLGSPGTGQETQYF.

This clone was seen a single time. The V and J genes are TRBV6-5 and TRBJ1-2, with 8 bases lining up with TRBD1. J was trimmed by 5 bases and V by 4 bases; bases with no gene match: 12. The CDR3 is 16 amino acids. Germline CDR1 is MNHEY and CDR2 is SVGAGI. CDR3 nucleotide sequence: TGTGCCAGCAGTTCAATAGCAGGACAGGGTAGTTATGGCTACACCTTC. This translates into CASSSIAGQGSYGYTF.

The chain is built from TRBV29-1 and TRBJ2-3; 7 bases fit TRBD2. Trimming took 4 bases from V and 4 from J; bases not matched to a gene: 11. CDR1 and CDR2 (germline): SQVTM, ANQGSEA. CDR3 length: 15 amino acids. The CDR3 bases are TGCAGCGTTGGGGGGGAGGGACCCTCCGCAGATACGCAGTATTTT. Translated, it gives CSVGGEGPSADTQYF.

The chain joins TRBV7-3 to TRBJ2-1; 10 bases align to TRBD2. The CDR3 loop spans 13 amino acids. After removal of 6 bases from V and 8 bases from J, the junction contained 4 bases not matched to a gene. Germline CDR1 reads SGHTA; CDR2 reads FQGTGA. CDR3 DNA: TGTGCCAGCAGTATAGCGGGGGGTGATGAGCAGTTCTTC. As protein: CASSIAGGDEQFF.